One sample yielded the 12 T cell receptor beta chains listed below, sequenced in a study of identical twins. Each CDR3 protein gets one entry after TCRdb re-called the 5' RACE reads with MiXCR. Here the sample spans around 300,000 distinct CDR3 sequences, roughly 8.6% being singletons. In addition, the sample was reused for a study of yellow fever vaccine responses in identical twins.

What was sequenced was memory (CD45RO+) T cells sorted from blood. The receptors were sampled from a woman between 18 and 29 years old in good health.

The gene calls are TRBV9 and TRBJ2-5; TRBD2 matches at 7 bases. The CDR3 is made up of 17 amino acids. The junction had 13 bases not matched to a gene; V was cut back by 0 bases and J by 5 bases. Germline CDR1 and CDR2: SGDLS and YYNGEE. For the CDR3, the DNA is TGTGCCAGCAGCGTAGGTTCGGGGGGTACCGCCGTGGAGACCCAGTACTTC. This encodes CASSVGSGGTAVETQYF. The whole variable domain, filled in from reference TRBV9 and TRBJ2-5, reads DSGVTQTPKHLITATGQRVTLRCSPRSGDLSVYWYQQSLDQGLQFLIQYYNGEERAKGNILERFSAQQFPDLHSELNLSSLELGDSALYFCASSVGSGGTAVETQYFGPGTRLLVL.

This clonotype turned up a few times. This chain links TRBV5-1 with TRBJ2-5; no firm D call. Germline lookup yields CDR1 SGHRS and CDR2 YFSETQ. Trimming removed 6 bases from V and 2 bases from J, with 5 bases in between. This CDR3 is built from 11 residues. CDR3 nucleotides: TGCGCCAGCAAGTTACAAGAGACCCAGTACTTC. Protein product: CASKLQETQYF.

The chain couples TRBV11-2 to TRBJ1-5, with TRBD1 matching over 7 bases. CDR1 is SGHAT, CDR2 FQNNGV, per germline. CDR3 length equals 13 residues. The trim removed 9 bases at V and 5 bases at J, leaving 7 bases unmatched. DNA for the CDR3: TGTGCCAGTAGCCCCCAGGGGGATCAGCCCCAGCATTTT. It yields the protein CASSPQGDQPQHF.

The CDR3 reads CASSFAQQGGKQFF. Here the CDR3 DNA reads TGTGCCAGCAGCTTTGCCCAACAGGGGGGAAAGCAGTTCTTC. The chain is built from TRBV7-9 and TRBJ2-1; 8 bases align to TRBD1. CDR3 length equals 14 residues. V was pared by 3 bases and J by 11 bases, with 9 bases of the junction left unmatched. Per germline, CDR1 SEHNR and CDR2 FQNEAQ (reference sequence).

This clonotype appeared a few times. V gene TRBV6-1 combines with J gene TRBJ2-1; TRBD2 agrees at 7 bases. The junction had 11 bases not matched to a gene; V was cut back by 6 bases and J by 6 bases. This CDR3 has 15 residues. Germline V gene lookup returns CDR1 MNHNS and CDR2 SASEGT. CDR3 sequence reads: CASSPGEAGINEQFF. CDR3 nucleotides: TGTGCCAGCAGCCCCGGAGAAGCGGGGATCAATGAGCAGTTCTTC.

V usage is TRBV27 and J usage is TRBJ2-3, with TRBD2 identical over 12 bases. Germline V gene lookup returns CDR1 MNHEY and CDR2 SMNVEV (reference sequence). The CDR3 loop spans 20 amino acids. V shed 0 bases and J 1 base; nucleotides not matched to a gene: 11. Written as DNA, the CDR3 is TGTGCCAGCAGTTTATCCCGACCTAGCGGGAGGGTTTCTCGCACAGATACGCAGTATTTT. It encodes CASSLSRPSGRVSRTDTQYF.

With regard to this clonotype: The junction and the germline gene differ at one end; a read error may be behind it. The rearrangement joins TRBV12-3 or TRBV12-4 to TRBJ2-3; TRBD2 matches at 11 bases. CDR3 size: 16 residues. Here the CDR3 DNA reads TGTGCCGGCAGAATTGCACTAGCGGGAGCGGGAGATACGCAGTATTTT. This gives the protein CAGRIALAGAGDTQYF.

This chain uses TRBV27 with TRBJ2-1, with D hard to call. Trimming removed 4 bases from V and 9 bases from J, with 1 base in between. Germline CDR1 MNHEY, CDR2 SMNVEV (reference sequence). The CDR3 is 9 amino acids. The CDR3 spells CASSSEQFF. The CDR3 nucleotides read TGTGCCAGCAGTTCTGAGCAGTTCTTC.

CDR3 nucleotides: TGTGCCAGCAGCGTAAATGGCCAAGCTGGTGGCTACACCTTC. Its protein product is CASSVNGQAGGYTF. The chain uses TRBV9 and TRBJ1-2; D unclear. CDR1 and CDR2 (germline): SGDLS, YYNGEE. Trimming cost V 1 base and J 7 bases, with 14 bases left between them. The CDR3 has 14 amino acids.

This sequence joins TRBV6-4 and TRBJ2-1; D possibly corresponds to TRBD2 (6 bases). Trimming took 3 bases from V and 5 from J, leaving 8 bases between them. CDR1 and CDR2 from the germline V gene are MRHNA and SNTAGT. This CDR3 is built from 13 residues. CDR3 DNA sequence: TGTGCCAGCAGTGAAACTAGCAACAATGAGCAGTTCTTC. It specifies CASSETSNNEQFF.

This clonotype has at least ten counts. This chain links TRBV7-9 with TRBJ2-1; TRBD2 matches 13 bases. The CDR3 spans 14 residues. Germline-derived CDR1 and CDR2 are SEHNR and FQNEAQ (reference sequence). Germline trimming cut 6 bases from V and 4 bases from J; bases unmatched to any gene: 0. The CDR3, as DNA: TGTGCCAGCAGACTAGCGGGAGGGTACAATGAGCAGTTCTTC. It codes for CASRLAGGYNEQFF. The variable domain in full, with the rest retrieved from reference TRBV7-9 and TRBJ2-1, is DTGVSQNPRHKITKRGQNVTFRCDPISEHNRLYWYRQTLGQGPEFLTYFQNEAQLEKSRLLSDRFSAERPKGSFSTLEIQRTEQGDSAMYLCASRLAGGYNEQFFGPGTRLTVL.

This rearrangement joins TRBV5-1 to TRBJ2-3; no firm D call. The CDR3 has 13 residues. Germline values: CDR1 SGHRS, CDR2 YFSETQ. The germline V and J ends were trimmed by 3 bases and 4 bases, with 9 bases remaining between them. Here the CDR3 reads CASSSTWADTQYF. The CDR3 nucleotides are TGCGCCAGCAGCTCGACCTGGGCAGATACGCAGTATTTT.